Presented here are 7 T cell receptor beta chains from one specimen sequenced in a study of radiation and T cells in renal cell carcinoma. This sample's time point: baseline pretreatment blood. Treatment here: 15 Gy SBRT to primary tumor, nephrectomy 4 weeks later. The table came from immunoSEQ multiplex PCR; TCRdb's copy has only in-frame clones and leaves some out. The profile shows about 88,000 clones, about 86% of them singletons. The sample was blood, taken from a patient whose treatment included radiotherapy and nephrectomy. These receptors were obtained from a man aged 45-60 years with renal cell carcinoma.

This clone is a singleton in its sample. The chain joins TRBV7-9 to TRBJ2-5, with no clear D. The CDR3 contains 15 residues. Germline V CDR1 and CDR2: SEHNR, FQNEAQ (reference sequence). V lost 5 bases and J 2 bases, leaving 15 bases between the germline ends. This chain's CDR3 is CASSTLGFSQETQYF. The CDR3 DNA reads as TGTGCCAGCAGCACGCTAGGGTTTTCGCAAGAGACCCAGTACTTC.

This chain uses TRBV6-4 with TRBJ2-3, with 11 bases fitting TRBD2. Germline loops: CDR1 MRHNA, CDR2 SNTAGT. This CDR3 region has 15 residues. J was trimmed by 3 bases and V by 6 bases; bases with no gene match: 5. CDR3 bases: TGTGCCAGCAGGGAAACTAGCGGGGGAACAGATACGCAGTATTTT. Amino acids: CASRETSGGTDTQYF.

The J gene is TRBJ1-2, the V gene TRBV19, with 7 bases that match TRBD1. The V and J ends lost 5 bases and 3 bases, in that order; junction bases with no gene match: 3. This CDR3 contains 13 residues. Germline V gene sequence: CDR1 LNHDA, CDR2 SQIVND (reference sequence). This CDR3 reads CASSATGDYGYTF. The DNA of the CDR3 is TGTGCCAGTAGTGCCACAGGGGACTATGGCTACACCTTC.

The gene calls are TRBV6-5 and TRBJ1-2; D gene uncertain. From germline, CDR1 is MNHEY and CDR2 SVGAGI. This CDR3 comprises 14 residues. V lost 2 bases and J 4 bases, leaving 11 bases between the germline ends. As DNA, the CDR3 is TGTGCCAGCAGTTACGACGTTGGAAGCTATGGCTACACCTTC. Protein product: CASSYDVGSYGYTF.

This rearrangement joins TRBV21-1 to TRBJ1-2; TRBD1 is the table's D call, not checked against the DNA. TRBV21-1 is flagged as a pseudogene. CDR3 size: 20 residues. Here the CDR3 reads CASSLPPQALQRDRARGYTF. CDR3 nucleotides: TGTGCCAGCAGCCTCCCCCCGCAAGCCCTCCAACGGGACAGGGCTCGCGGCTACACCTTC.

This chain uses TRBV6-5 with TRBJ2-3; tentatively, D is TRBD2 (5 bases). V was pared by 6 bases and J by 5 bases, with 18 bases between. The CDR3 loop spans 15 amino acids. Germline CDR1 and CDR2: MNHEY and SVGAGI. The CDR3 region is CASRHGSSRGDTQYF. The CDR3 DNA reads as TGTGCCAGCAGACACGGGTCTAGCAGAGGAGATACGCAGTATTTT.

J is TRBJ2-1 and V is TRBV12-5, with TRBD1 as a possible D gene (6 bases). The CDR3 is 12 amino acids. Germline CDR1 and CDR2: LGHNT and FRNRAP. V was clipped by 5 bases and J by 15 bases, with 17 bases between them. In nucleotides, the CDR3 is TGTGCTAGTGGTCTCACAGGGCCCCGGCTGTTCTTC. Encoded protein: CASGLTGPRLFF.